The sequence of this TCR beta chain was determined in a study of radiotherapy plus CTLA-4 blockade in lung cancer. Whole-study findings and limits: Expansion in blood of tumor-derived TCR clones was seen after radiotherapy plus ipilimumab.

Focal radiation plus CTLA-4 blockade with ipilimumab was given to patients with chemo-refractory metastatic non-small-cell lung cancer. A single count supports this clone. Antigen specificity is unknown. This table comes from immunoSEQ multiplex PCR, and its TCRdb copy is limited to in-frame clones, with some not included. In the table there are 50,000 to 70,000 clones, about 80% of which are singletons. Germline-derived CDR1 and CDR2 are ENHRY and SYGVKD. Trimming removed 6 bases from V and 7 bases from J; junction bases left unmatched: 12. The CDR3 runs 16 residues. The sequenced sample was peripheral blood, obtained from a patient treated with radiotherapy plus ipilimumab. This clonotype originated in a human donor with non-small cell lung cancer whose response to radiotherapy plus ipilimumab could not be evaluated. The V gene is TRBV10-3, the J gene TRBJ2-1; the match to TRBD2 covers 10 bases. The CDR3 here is CAIRGSLAGDVNEQFF. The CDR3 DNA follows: TGTGCCATCAGGGGTAGTCTAGCGGGAGACGTAAATGAGCAGTTCTTC.